This T cell receptor (beta chain) was identified in a study of T-cell memory formation after mild COVID-19. Across the study: TCR clusters mostly belonged to single donors.

To note about this clonotype: Its target is unknown.

TCRdb fed the 5' RACE reads into MiXCR, producing one record per CDR3 protein. Of about 430,000 distinct CDR3 sequences listed, around 17% are singletons. There are 15 residues in the CDR3. After removal of 4 bases from V and 4 bases from J, the junction contained 10 bases not matched to a gene. CDR1 is ENHRY, CDR2 SYGVKD, per germline. Findings of the study overall: The appearance of some responding clones in pre-infection memory suggested that cross-reactive memory joined. A second wave expanding day 15 to 37 was CD4+-biased; contracting clones were balanced. Specificity for SARS-CoV-2 was not confirmed among the second-wave clones peaking on day 37.

The chain joins TRBV10-3 to TRBJ2-7; 7 bases map to TRBD2. The source material was PBMCs or a T cell subset sorted from them (not recorded which). This receptor was identified in a man between 18 and 29 years old who had mild COVID-19 (a few samples of this study predate the infection). Cell type and time point are not known. The CDR3 sequence: CAISGTSVGPYEQYV. The CDR3 DNA reads TGTGCCATCAGTGGTACTAGCGTTGGACCTTACGAGCAGTACGTC.